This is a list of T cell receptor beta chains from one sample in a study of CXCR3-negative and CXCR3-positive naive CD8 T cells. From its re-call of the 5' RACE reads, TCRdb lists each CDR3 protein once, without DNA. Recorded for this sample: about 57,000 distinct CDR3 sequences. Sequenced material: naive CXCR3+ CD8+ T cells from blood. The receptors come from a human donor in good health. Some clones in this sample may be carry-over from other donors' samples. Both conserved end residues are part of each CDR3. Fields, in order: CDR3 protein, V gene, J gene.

cdr3_aa: CASSAVPREALRSEQYF
v_call: TRBV10-1
j_call: TRBJ2-7

cdr3_aa: CASSLGVSGGYGYTF
v_call: TRBV5-1
j_call: TRBJ1-2

cdr3_aa: CASSPPPPTDTQYF
v_call: TRBV5-4
j_call: TRBJ2-3

cdr3_aa: CSVDSMNTEAFF
v_call: TRBV29-1
j_call: TRBJ1-1

cdr3_aa: CAISEKTGLAPDTQYF
v_call: TRBV10-3
j_call: TRBJ2-3

cdr3_aa: CASSEYEDRGNSPLHF
v_call: TRBV25-1
j_call: TRBJ1-6

cdr3_aa: CATQRGQGDYGYTF
v_call: TRBV6-5
j_call: TRBJ1-2

cdr3_aa: CASSQRLGADTQYF
v_call: TRBV7-6
j_call: TRBJ2-3

cdr3_aa: CAISGGGQHYEQYF
v_call: TRBV10-3
j_call: TRBJ2-7

cdr3_aa: CASSYFPGGETDTQYF
v_call: TRBV6-6
j_call: TRBJ2-3

cdr3_aa: CSVEGLGGGYTF
v_call: TRBV29-1
j_call: TRBJ1-2

cdr3_aa: CASSFVETQYF
v_call: TRBV28
j_call: TRBJ2-5

cdr3_aa: CASRSGTGDSYEQYF
v_call: TRBV7-9
j_call: TRBJ2-7

cdr3_aa: CASSSRQGLMDEQYF
v_call: TRBV27
j_call: TRBJ2-7

cdr3_aa: CSARGSSETEAFF
v_call: TRBV20-1
j_call: TRBJ1-1

cdr3_aa: CASSPDRLEAFF
v_call: TRBV7-9
j_call: TRBJ1-1

cdr3_aa: CASSLSDRGFHEQYF
v_call: TRBV13
j_call: TRBJ2-7

cdr3_aa: CASSPQTGSPYNEQYF
v_call: TRBV18
j_call: TRBJ2-7

cdr3_aa: CASSFSGGNNEQFF
v_call: TRBV12-3/TRBV12-4
j_call: TRBJ2-1

cdr3_aa: CASSPTGGTGELFF
v_call: TRBV7-2
j_call: TRBJ2-2

cdr3_aa: CASSWGTDYEQYF
v_call: TRBV27
j_call: TRBJ2-7

cdr3_aa: CASSQWGGTNTEAFF
v_call: TRBV9
j_call: TRBJ1-1

cdr3_aa: CASSQGYGVGYEQYF
v_call: TRBV4-1
j_call: TRBJ2-7

cdr3_aa: CASTSEEPVSNQPQHF
v_call: TRBV6-2/TRBV6-3
j_call: TRBJ1-5

cdr3_aa: CASSPSGGNSPLHF
v_call: TRBV12-3/TRBV12-4
j_call: TRBJ1-6

cdr3_aa: CASSLAGPSVGEAFF
v_call: TRBV5-1
j_call: TRBJ1-1

cdr3_aa: CASSLMVAGTTDTQYF
v_call: TRBV5-5
j_call: TRBJ2-3

cdr3_aa: CASSIDPGGRETQYF
v_call: TRBV19
j_call: TRBJ2-5

cdr3_aa: CASSIGTGGGYGYTF
v_call: TRBV9
j_call: TRBJ1-2

cdr3_aa: CASSPQLIYGYTF
v_call: TRBV7-9
j_call: TRBJ1-2

cdr3_aa: CASSQDPSGGLGDTQYF
v_call: TRBV4-3
j_call: TRBJ2-3

cdr3_aa: CASSPGPGYEQYF
v_call: TRBV3-1
j_call: TRBJ2-7

cdr3_aa: CASSLVFLGAASHGYTF
v_call: TRBV7-2
j_call: TRBJ1-2

cdr3_aa: CAISGDGTGPKNIQYF
v_call: TRBV10-3
j_call: TRBJ2-4

cdr3_aa: CSPPTEGIYEQYF
v_call: TRBV29-1
j_call: TRBJ2-7

cdr3_aa: CSVEDDNRDHGYTF
v_call: TRBV29-1
j_call: TRBJ1-2

cdr3_aa: CASSLAGQLYSYEQYF
v_call: TRBV11-3
j_call: TRBJ2-7

cdr3_aa: CASSLAPGPQLTQYF
v_call: TRBV5-1
j_call: TRBJ2-5

cdr3_aa: CASSHINRNTGELFF
v_call: TRBV4-1
j_call: TRBJ2-2

cdr3_aa: CASGFVGGNEQFF
v_call: TRBV12-5
j_call: TRBJ2-1

cdr3_aa: CASRSGFSSYEQYF
v_call: TRBV7-9
j_call: TRBJ2-7

cdr3_aa: CASSPSSGTGSGEQFF
v_call: TRBV6-4
j_call: TRBJ2-1

cdr3_aa: CASTRGGGRGPSPGNEQFF
v_call: TRBV11-2
j_call: TRBJ2-1

cdr3_aa: CASSIATISYNEQFF
v_call: TRBV11-2
j_call: TRBJ2-1

cdr3_aa: CASSPFHRLPHNYGYTF
v_call: TRBV28
j_call: TRBJ1-2

cdr3_aa: CASSQEGNGYTF
v_call: TRBV4-1
j_call: TRBJ1-2

cdr3_aa: CASSLDRGRNQPQHF
v_call: TRBV27
j_call: TRBJ1-5

cdr3_aa: CATSIDTGRDEQYF
v_call: TRBV15
j_call: TRBJ2-7

cdr3_aa: CASSPRGLNTGELFF
v_call: TRBV4-3
j_call: TRBJ2-2

cdr3_aa: CASSKGQLEQYF
v_call: TRBV2
j_call: TRBJ2-7

cdr3_aa: CASSSQTGVAGEQYF
v_call: TRBV7-9
j_call: TRBJ2-7

cdr3_aa: CSARDGTEAFF
v_call: TRBV20-1
j_call: TRBJ1-1

cdr3_aa: CSAGRGDYTEAFF
v_call: TRBV20-1
j_call: TRBJ1-1

cdr3_aa: CASSLAPGARTTDTQYF
v_call: TRBV7-8
j_call: TRBJ2-3

cdr3_aa: CASWTGQDQPQHF
v_call: TRBV19
j_call: TRBJ1-5